This TCR beta chain was documented in a study of blood T cell repertoires in COVID-19 (dated by TCRdb to about 2020). Describing the broader study: Samples covering the acute and convalescent phases of COVID-19 were provided by collaborators in the United States, Italy and Spain. The prospective study material was composed of cDNA or gDNA derived from T cells, B-cell-depleted T cells, or PBMCs. The dataset comprised deeply sampled blood TCRbeta repertoires from subjects exposed to, actively infected with, or recovered from COVID-19. The repertoires were released in a freely available public database intended as a resource for research on the immune response to SARS-CoV-2. The samples were drawn from two sources: the first 160 participants of the ongoing ImmuneRACE study, and over 950 subjects contributed by 6 global collaborators. A de-identified subject ID, COVID-19 status, age in years and sex were almost always included in the sample metadata. Where HLA class I and class II types were available, the types were taken from metadata supplied by the sample provider, not from assay-based typing. The research as a whole found: The amount of clinical and demographic metadata varied by source and participant and was provided uncurated.

Reading the germline V gene (reference sequence) gives CDR1 LGHDT and CDR2 YNNKEL. The CDR3 spans 13 residues, from the cysteine through the phenylalanine. CDR3 DNA only is kept here, 39 bases in frame from base 1. The V end loses 3 bases and the J end loses 0 bases, and a stretch of 5 bases separates them. The immunoSEQ Assay, a bias-controlled multiplex PCR, was used to amplify TCRbeta CDR3 regions from genomic DNA. Concerning the study's data processing: The number of nucleated cells in each sample was estimated from the amplification of reference gene primers within the assay. To quantify the absolute abundance of each unique TCRbeta CDR3 rearrangement, sequence reads were collapsed and filtered. Productive Simpson clonality was computed per sample as the square root of Simpson's diversity index over productive rearrangements. TCRdb obtained this table from immuneACCESS and retained in-frame rearrangements with V and J assigned. These tables miss some clones; where compared with another copy, unresolved V genes account for less than half of the shortfall, and the remainder is unexplained. The V and J calls and clone size are taken from that table; D and trimming were inferred from the DNA. The sample includes about 75,000 clones, with 88% observed a single time. The ten biggest clones cover around 40% of the sample.

Each collaborating institution followed its own protocols to collect whole blood in K2EDTA tubes. For TCRbeta analysis, collaborators shipped samples as frozen whole blood, isolated PBMCs, or DNA extracted from either of those sample types. A remark on this clone: Its antigen remains undetermined. One base away there is no much larger clone; base qualities are not given. At the DNA level, this CDR3 is encoded by other sequences in the same sample as well.

The sequence links TRBV3-1 (or the pseudogene TRBV3-2) to TRBJ1-1; the D gene is unclear. This sequence originates from a human donor in a cohort sampled during active COVID-19. Material: peripheral blood. The CDR3 corresponds to CASSQAVNTEAFF. At the DNA level, the sequence is TGTGCCAGCAGCCAGGCAGTGAACACTGAAGCTTTCTTT.